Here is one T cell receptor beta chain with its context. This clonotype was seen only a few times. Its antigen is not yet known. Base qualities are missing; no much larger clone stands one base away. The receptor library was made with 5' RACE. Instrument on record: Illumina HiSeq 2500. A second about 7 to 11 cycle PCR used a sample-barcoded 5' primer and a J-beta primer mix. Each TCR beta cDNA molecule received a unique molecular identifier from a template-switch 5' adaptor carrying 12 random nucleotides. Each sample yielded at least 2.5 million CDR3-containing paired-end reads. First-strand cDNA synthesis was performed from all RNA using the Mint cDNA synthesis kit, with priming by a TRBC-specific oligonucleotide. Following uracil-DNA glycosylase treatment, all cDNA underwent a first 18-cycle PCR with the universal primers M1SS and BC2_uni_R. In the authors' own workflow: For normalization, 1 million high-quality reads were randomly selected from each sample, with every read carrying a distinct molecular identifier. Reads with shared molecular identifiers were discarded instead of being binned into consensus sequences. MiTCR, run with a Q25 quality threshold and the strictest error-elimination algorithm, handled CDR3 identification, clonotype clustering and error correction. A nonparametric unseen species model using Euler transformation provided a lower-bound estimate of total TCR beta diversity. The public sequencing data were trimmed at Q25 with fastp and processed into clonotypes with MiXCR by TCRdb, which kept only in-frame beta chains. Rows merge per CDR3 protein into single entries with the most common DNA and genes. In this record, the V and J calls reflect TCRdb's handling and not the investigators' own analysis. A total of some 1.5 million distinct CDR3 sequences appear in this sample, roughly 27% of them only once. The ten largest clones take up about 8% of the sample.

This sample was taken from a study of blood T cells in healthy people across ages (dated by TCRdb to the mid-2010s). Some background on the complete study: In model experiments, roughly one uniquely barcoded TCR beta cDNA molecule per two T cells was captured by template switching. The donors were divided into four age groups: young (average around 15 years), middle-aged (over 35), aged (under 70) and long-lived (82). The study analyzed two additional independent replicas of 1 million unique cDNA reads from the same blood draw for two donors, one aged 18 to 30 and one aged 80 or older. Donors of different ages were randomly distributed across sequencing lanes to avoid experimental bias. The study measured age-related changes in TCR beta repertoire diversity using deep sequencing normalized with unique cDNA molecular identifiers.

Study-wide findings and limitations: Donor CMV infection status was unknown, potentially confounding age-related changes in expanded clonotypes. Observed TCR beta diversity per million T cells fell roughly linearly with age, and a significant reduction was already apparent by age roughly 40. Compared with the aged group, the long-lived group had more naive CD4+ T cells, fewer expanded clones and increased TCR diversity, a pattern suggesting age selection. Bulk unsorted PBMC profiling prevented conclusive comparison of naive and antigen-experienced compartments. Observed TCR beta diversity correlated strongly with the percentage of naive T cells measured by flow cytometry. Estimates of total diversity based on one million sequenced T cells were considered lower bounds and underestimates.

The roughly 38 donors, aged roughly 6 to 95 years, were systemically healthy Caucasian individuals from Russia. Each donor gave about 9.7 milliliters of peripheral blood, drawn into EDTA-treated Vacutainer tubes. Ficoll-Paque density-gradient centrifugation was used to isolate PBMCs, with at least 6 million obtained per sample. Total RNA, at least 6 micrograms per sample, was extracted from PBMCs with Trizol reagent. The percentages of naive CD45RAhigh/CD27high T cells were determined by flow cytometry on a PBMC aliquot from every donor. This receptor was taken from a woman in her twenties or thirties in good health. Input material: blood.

The nucleotide sequence is given as TGCAGCGCCAACAGGGTATTGAACACTGAAGCTTTCTTT. This gives the protein CSANRVLNTEAFF. The chain couples TRBV29-1 to TRBJ1-1; the D gene is possibly TRBD1, with 6 bases matching. V loses 7 bases, J loses 0 bases, and the germline ends lie 12 bases apart. The CDR3 numbers 13 residues from cysteine through phenylalanine. The entry retains the CDR3 DNA only, 39 bases that are in frame from base 1. The germline V gene encodes CDR1 SQVTM and CDR2 ANQGSEA.